One sample yielded the 21 T cell receptor beta chains listed below, sequenced in a study of early T cells in non-severe SARS-CoV-2 infection. TCRdb called the 5' RACE reads again in MiXCR, with one record for every CDR3 protein. Of over 30,000 distinct CDR3 sequences in the sample, around 4.1% were seen once. The sequenced sample consisted of whole blood. The origin of the receptors is an adult who was a healthcare worker with PCR-confirmed SARS-CoV-2 infection or an uninfected control (not recorded which).

In this sample, this clonotype turned up many times. The CDR3 DNA sequence: TGTGCCACCAAAGGACAGACCTACGAGCAGTACTTC. Its protein is CATKGQTYEQYF. The rearrangement links TRBV15 to TRBJ2-7, with a tentative D call TRBD1 (6 bases). Germline V gives CDR1 LNHNV, CDR2 YYDKDF (reference sequence). The germline V and J ends were trimmed by 7 bases and 2 bases, with 9 bases remaining between them. The CDR3 runs to 12 residues.

This clonotype was detected many times. The V call is TRBV9, the J call TRBJ2-3; no reliable D call. Trimming took off 0 bases at V and 7 bases at J, with 3 bases between the two ends. The CDR3 covers 11 residues. Looked up from germline, CDR1 is SGDLS and CDR2 is YYNGEE. CDR3 amino acids: CASSVVNTQYF. The CDR3 region has the DNA TGTGCCAGCAGCGTAGTGAATACGCAGTATTTT.

This clonotype appeared many times. This rearrangement joins TRBV20-1 to TRBJ2-2; D not resolved. From germline, CDR1 is DFQATT and CDR2 SNEGSKA (reference sequence). The ends were cut back, 0 bases at V and 3 bases at J, with 17 bases in the middle. CDR3 length equals 17 residues. Here the CDR3 reads CSARDFLGSADTGELFF. The CDR3 DNA sequence: TGCAGTGCTAGAGACTTCTTAGGCAGTGCGGACACCGGGGAGCTGTTTTTT.

In this sample, this clonotype turned up many times. The rearrangement links TRBV6-1 to TRBJ2-7, with D unclear. With 6 bases removed from V and 2 bases from J, the gap between germline ends came to 8 bases. Per germline, CDR1 MNHNS and CDR2 SASEGT. This CDR3 has 12 amino acids. CDR3 coding DNA: TGTGCCAGCAGGCCAGAGCCCTACGAGCAGTACTTC. Translated: CASRPEPYEQYF.

In this sample, this clonotype turned up many times. The chain joins TRBV11-3 to TRBJ2-1; the D gene is possibly TRBD2 (5 bases). The germline V and J ends were trimmed by 6 bases and 5 bases, with 8 bases remaining between them. Germline V CDR1 and CDR2: SGHNT, YENEEA. The CDR3 spans 12 residues. The CDR3 loop is CASSFSDNEQFF. The CDR3 DNA reads as TGTGCCAGCAGTTTTAGCGACAATGAGCAGTTCTTC.

This clonotype was seen repeatedly, ten times or more. The J gene is TRBJ2-3, the V gene TRBV29-1, with a possible D match to TRBD1 (7 bases). Per germline, CDR1 SQVTM and CDR2 ANQGSEA. The length of the CDR3 is 17 residues. Trimming took off 0 bases at V and 0 bases at J, with 16 bases between the two ends. The CDR3, as DNA: TGCAGCGTTGAAGATCCGCGGGACAGCTATAGCACAGATACGCAGTATTTT. Translation gives CSVEDPRDSYSTDTQYF.

In this sample, this clonotype turned up many times. The V gene is TRBV12-3 or TRBV12-4, the J gene TRBJ2-5; 9 positions agree with TRBD2. This CDR3 spans 15 amino acids. After removal of 3 bases from V and 3 bases from J, the junction contained 5 bases not matched to a gene. CDR3 sequence: CASSFSASGKETQYF. The CDR3 nucleotides are TGTGCCAGCAGTTTTTCTGCTAGCGGGAAAGAGACCCAGTACTTC.

This clonotype was observed many times. V is TRBV4-3 and J is TRBJ2-7, with D perhaps being TRBD1 or TRBD2 (7 bases each). In germline, CDR1 is LGHNA, CDR2 YSLEER. V was clipped by 4 bases and J by 5 bases, with 27 bases between them. CDR3 length: 18 residues. The CDR3 loop reads CASSRTSRGGARIHEQYF. The CDR3 region has the DNA TGCGCCAGCAGCCGAACTAGCAGGGGGGGGGCCCGTATTCACGAGCAGTACTTC.

Ten or more counts support this clonotype. The chain couples TRBV9 to TRBJ1-2, with D tentatively TRBD1 (5 bases). There are 15 residues in the CDR3. The V end was cut by 0 bases, the J end by 5 bases, with 14 bases between. Germline assignment: CDR1 SGDLS and CDR2 YYNGEE. The CDR3 nucleotides are TGTGCCAGCAGCGTAGATCAGGGTATCGGTTATGGCTACACCTTC. Its protein is CASSVDQGIGYGYTF. Full variable domain (rest looked up from reference TRBV9 and TRBJ1-2): DSGVTQTPKHLITATGQRVTLRCSPRSGDLSVYWYQQSLDQGLQFLIQYYNGEERAKGNILERFSAQQFPDLHSELNLSSLELGDSALYFCASSVDQGIGYGYTFGSGTRLTVV.

This clonotype was observed once. A read error may explain this, as a much larger clone is one base away. This chain uses TRBV29-1 with TRBJ1-1; D is uncertain. Per the germline V gene, CDR1 is SQVTM and CDR2 is ANQGSEA. Trimming stripped 3 bases from V and 9 bases from J, with 11 bases between. The CDR3 is made up of 11 amino acids. The CDR3 nucleotides read TGCAGCGTTGAGAGGGTAGGGAAAGCTTTCTTT. This codes for CSVERVGKAFF.

This clonotype was recorded many times. V and J are TRBV12-3 or TRBV12-4 and TRBJ1-2; D is perhaps TRBD1 (6 bases). Trimming shortened V by 3 bases and J by 4 bases, and 12 bases separated the two germline ends. The CDR3 is 14 amino acids. The CDR3 region is CASSFQGQGYGYTF. For the CDR3, the DNA is TGTGCCAGCAGTTTTCAGGGGCAAGGCTATGGCTACACCTTC.

This clonotype was observed many times. The chain combines TRBV5-1 with TRBJ2-7, with 7 bases aligning to TRBD1. CDR1 and CDR2 from the germline V gene are SGHRS and YFSETQ. The CDR3 extends over 10 amino acids. The ends lost 0 bases at V and 13 bases at J; junction bases unmatched: 1. CDR3 residues: CASSLGQGYF. The CDR3 DNA is TGCGCCAGCAGCTTGGGACAGGGATACTTC. Filled out from reference TRBV5-1 and TRBJ2-7, the complete variable domain reads KAGVTQTPRYLIKTRGQQVTLSCSPISGHRSVSWYQQTPGQGLQFLFEYFSETQRNKGNFPGRFSGRQFSNSRSEMNVSTLELGDSALYLCASSLGQGYFGPGTRLTVT.

At least ten counts were recorded for this clonotype. The chain joins TRBV4-1 to TRBJ1-1, with D possibly being TRBD1 (5 bases). This CDR3 has 15 residues. V was shortened by 6 bases and J by 5 bases, with 19 bases between the two germline ends. Germline assignment: CDR1 MGHRA and CDR2 YSYEKL. The CDR3 region is CASSPRETSLTEAFF. The CDR3 DNA reads as TGCGCCAGCAGTCCCAGGGAAACGAGTTTGACTGAAGCTTTCTTT.

At least ten counts were recorded for this clonotype. The chain couples TRBV2 to TRBJ2-1; the D gene is possibly TRBD2 (7 bases). CDR1 and CDR2 (germline): SNHLY, FYNNEI. This CDR3 is built from 15 residues. The V and J ends lost 6 bases and 0 bases respectively, with 12 bases between them. The CDR3 region has the DNA TGTGCCAGCAGAGGGGGAGGGATCTCCTACAATGAGCAGTTCTTC. Amino acids: CASRGGGISYNEQFF.

This clonotype was observed a few times. The chain recombines TRBV3-1 with TRBJ1-3; 10 nucleotides align to TRBD1. The V gene end was trimmed by 5 bases and the J gene end by 5 bases; junction bases not matched to a gene: 6. Looked up from germline, CDR1 is LGHDT and CDR2 is YNNKEL (reference sequence). The length of the CDR3 is 15 residues. In nucleotides, the CDR3 is TGTGCCAGCAGCGGACGACAGGGGGCGAGAAACACCATATATTTT. It codes for CASSGRQGARNTIYF.

This clonotype was detected many times. The chain couples TRBV5-4 to TRBJ2-7; D is uncertain. The CDR3 runs 13 residues. CDR1 and CDR2 from the germline V gene are SGHNT and YYREEE (reference sequence). With 1 base removed from V and 8 bases from J, the gap between germline ends came to 13 bases. Here the CDR3 reads CASSLMSGRQQYF. The DNA for the CDR3 is TGTGCCAGCAGCTTGATGTCAGGTAGGCAGCAGTACTTC.

This clonotype was counted at least ten times. The chain carries TRBV3-1 and TRBJ2-5, with no clear D. With 3 bases removed from V and 1 base from J, the gap between germline ends came to 6 bases. Germline loops: CDR1 LGHDT, CDR2 YNNKEL (reference sequence). The CDR3 is 13 amino acids. CDR3 sequence (DNA): TGTGCCAGCAGCCAGACCATCCAAGAGACCCAGTACTTC. Encoded protein: CASSQTIQETQYF.

This clonotype was detected ten times or more. The chain recombines TRBV7-3 with TRBJ2-3; possibly TRBD2 for D (5 bases). Deletions cut 3 bases from V and 0 bases from J, with 10 bases between. There are 15 residues in the CDR3. CDR1 SGHTA and CDR2 FQGTGA come from the germline V gene. The CDR3 bases are TGTGCCAGCAGCTTTACGAGGGATAGCACAGATACGCAGTATTTT. Its protein is CASSFTRDSTDTQYF.

This clonotype has at least ten counts. V usage is TRBV15 and J usage is TRBJ2-7; D may be TRBD2 (6 bases). Germline lookup yields CDR1 LNHNV and CDR2 YYDKDF (reference sequence). This CDR3 has 16 amino acids. V was trimmed by 0 bases and J by 7 bases, leaving 19 bases between them. In nucleotides, the CDR3 is TGTGCCACCAGCAGAGATGCCCTTGTCACGGCGGGGGAGCAGTACTTC. Translating it yields CATSRDALVTAGEQYF.

This clonotype has ten or more counts. This rearrangement joins TRBV6-6 to TRBJ2-4; TRBD2 might be the D (5 bases). There are 15 residues in the CDR3. Trimming left V 2 bases short and J 5 bases short, with 13 bases between. The germline gives CDR1 MNHNY, CDR2 SVGAGI (reference sequence). CDR3 coding DNA: TGTGCCAGCAGTTACCCTGGAGACTATGAAAACATTCAGTACTTC. This sequence encodes CASSYPGDYENIQYF.

This clonotype has only a few counts. V usage is TRBV7-2 and J usage is TRBJ2-5, with D possibly TRBD2 on 6 matching bases. This CDR3 has 14 amino acids. CDR1 and CDR2 from the germline V gene are SGHTA and FQGNSA. Trimming stripped 9 bases from V and 1 base from J, with 15 bases between. In DNA, the CDR3 is TGTGCCAGTTCGAGGGAGGAGGGCCAAGAGACCCAGTACTTC. Protein: CASSREEGQETQYF.